This T cell receptor (beta chain) was captured by sequencing in a study of response to subunit inactivated influenza vaccine. This clonotype has only a few counts. The antigen remains undetermined. TCRdb reprocessed the RT-PCR reads via MiXCR and lists one record per CDR3 protein. Of 500,000 to 600,000 distinct CDR3 sequences in the sample, approximately 14% were seen once. Study-wide points: Each seasonal flu vaccination may recruit only limited new T cells, authors suggested.

Germline V gene lookup returns CDR1 SGHRS and CDR2 YFSETQ. This CDR3 has 16 residues. V was pared by 7 bases and J by 5 bases, with 15 bases of the junction left unmatched. The source of this sequence is a man aged 50 or older who received an inactivated influenza vaccine. Sequencing was performed on PBMCs from blood, taken 12 days after vaccination. The rearrangement joins TRBV5-1 to TRBJ2-5; 9 nucleotides agree with TRBD1. The CDR3 DNA sequence: TGCGCCAGCGCTAAGCCCGGGACAGGGCGTACCGAGACCCAGTACTTC. This gives the protein CASAKPGTGRTETQYF.